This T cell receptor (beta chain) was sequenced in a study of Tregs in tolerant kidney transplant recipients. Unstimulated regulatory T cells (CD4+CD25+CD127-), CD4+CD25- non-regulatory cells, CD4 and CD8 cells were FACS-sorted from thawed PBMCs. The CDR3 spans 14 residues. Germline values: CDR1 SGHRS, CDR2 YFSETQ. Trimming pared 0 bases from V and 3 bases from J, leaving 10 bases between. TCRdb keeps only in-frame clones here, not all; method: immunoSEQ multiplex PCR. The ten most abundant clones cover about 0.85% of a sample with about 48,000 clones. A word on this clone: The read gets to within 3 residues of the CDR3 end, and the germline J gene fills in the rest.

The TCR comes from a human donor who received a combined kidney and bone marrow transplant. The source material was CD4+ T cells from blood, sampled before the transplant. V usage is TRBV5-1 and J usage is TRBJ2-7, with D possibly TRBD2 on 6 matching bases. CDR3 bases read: TGCGCCAGCAGCTTGGGACTAGGGTTCTACGAG. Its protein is CASSLGLGFYE. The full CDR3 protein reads CASSLGLGFYEQYF.